This TCR beta chain was recorded in a study of shared clonotypes between healthy human individuals. Study summary: Each donor had three CD4 naive, three CD4 memory, two CD8 naive and one CD8 memory plate.

With respect to this clone: What it recognizes is unknown.

In germline, CDR1 is ENHRY, CDR2 SYGVKD. The CDR3 covers 17 residues. Unmatched junction bases numbered 19, after V lost 5 bases and J lost 7 bases. The study separated CD4+ cells into CD45RA+ naive and CD45RA-negative memory subsets. Regarding the study as a whole: Larger estimated richness was generally recorded for naive subsets relative to memory subsets. The study found about 4.6% of naive CD4 clonotypes shared across a few donors.

Data came from immunoSEQ multiplex PCR; TCRdb stores just in-frame clones and leaves some out. This sample yields about 2.3 million clones, of which approximately 95% are seen a single time; about 0.39% belongs to the top ten. The specimen was naive CD4+ T cells from PBMCs. As for subset: CD45RA+ positively selected. The chain combines TRBV10-3 with TRBJ1-2; 7 bases fit TRBD1. This sequence was found in a man aged 18 to 30 in good health. Some clones in this sample may be carry-over from other donors' samples. The CDR3 loop reads CAISLHPGGDREGGYTF. DNA for the CDR3: TGTGCCATCAGTCTCCACCCAGGTGGCGACAGGGAGGGTGGCTACACCTTC.